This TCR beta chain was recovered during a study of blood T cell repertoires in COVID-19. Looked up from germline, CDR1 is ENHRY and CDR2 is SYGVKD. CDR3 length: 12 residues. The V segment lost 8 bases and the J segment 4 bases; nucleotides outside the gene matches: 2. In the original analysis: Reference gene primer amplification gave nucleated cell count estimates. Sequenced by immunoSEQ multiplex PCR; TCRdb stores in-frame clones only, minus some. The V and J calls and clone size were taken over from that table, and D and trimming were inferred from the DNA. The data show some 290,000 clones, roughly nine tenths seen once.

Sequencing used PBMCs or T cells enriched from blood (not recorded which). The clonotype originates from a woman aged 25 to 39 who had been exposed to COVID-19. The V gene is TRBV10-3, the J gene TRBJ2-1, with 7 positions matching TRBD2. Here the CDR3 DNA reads TGTGCCATCTGGGGGGGGTACAATGAGCAGTTCTTC. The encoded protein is CAIWGGYNEQFF.